The entry below gives a single T cell receptor (beta chain) sequence along with its context. Its target antigen remains unknown. Per-base qualities were not stored, and no clone one base away is much larger. Its CDR3 holds 13 amino acids, cysteine through phenylalanine. The sequence is cut down to CDR3 DNA, 39 bases in frame from base 1. V is cut by 1 base and J by 10 bases, and the space between the germline ends is 11 bases. Per the germline V gene (reference sequence), LNHNV is the CDR1 and YYDKDF is the CDR2. The sample belongs to a study of T-cell memory formation after mild COVID-19 (dated by TCRdb to 2020 to 2023). Looking at the study overall: TCR sequence clusters from the two donors were largely donor specific. In two donors, T-cell clones that expanded and contracted after mild COVID-19 were tracked by sequencing TCRalpha and TCRbeta repertoires over time. Two young, previously healthy adult volunteers made up the cohort, one male and one female. Results the study describes overall, beyond this receptor: Contracting CD4+ clones turned up mainly in the CM and EM memory subsets, whereas EMRA was where CD8+ clones were enriched. Some responding clones were found in pre-infection memory, which suggests that pre-existing cross-reactive memory T cells took part in the SARS-CoV-2 response. The second-wave clones that peaked on day 37 were not confirmed to be SARS-CoV-2 specific. Clones contracting from day 15 to 85 had balanced CD4/CD8 phenotypes, while a second wave expanding from day 15 to 37 was biased towards CD4+. Only a couple of mild cases were covered in the study, and larger cohorts including severe cases with pre-infection samples were considered necessary.

Ficoll-Paque density gradient centrifugation was the method used to isolate PBMCs. The reads were generated on an Illumina NovaSeq 6000. cDNA libraries for TCRalpha and TCRbeta were prepared by 5'RACE using constant-segment primers, with sample barcodes and unique molecular identifiers added. RNA was extracted from every sample with Trizol reagent. Libraries were amplified in two PCR steps, with a second sample barcode and Illumina TruSeq adapters added in the second step. Sequencing of libraries was performed on an Illumina NovaSeq with 2 x 150 bp paired-end reads. In the authors' own workflow: With migec v1.2.7, reads were demultiplexed and then collapsed into UMI-guided consensus sequences. Using mixcr v2.1.11, UMI consensuses were aligned to TRA and TRB V and J templates and then assembled into clonotypes. Expanded or contracted clonotypes were those called significant by both edgeR and NoisET, with noise models trained on biological replicates. edgeR calls used a false discovery rate-adjusted p below 0.01 and a log2 fold-change threshold of 1. As an exploratory analysis of dynamics, PCA with hierarchical clustering was applied to max-normalized trajectories of the 1000 most abundant clonotypes. Separately sequenced CD4+ and CD8+ repertoires were used to assign the CD4 or CD8 phenotype of responding clones. TCRdb reanalyzed the raw reads on its own, using fastp at Q25 for trimming and MiXCR for clone calling, and kept in-frame beta chains. Rows with a matching CDR3 protein are joined into one entry that keeps the most common DNA and genes. Clone size and V and J calls follow TCRdb, not the original study. Within this sample are roughly 400,000 distinct CDR3 sequences, with about 24% of them counted one time only. 7.5% to 10% of the sample rests with the top ten.

Recombination connected TRBV15 to TRBJ2-1; a tentative D match to TRBD2 spans 5 bases. What was sequenced was PBMCs or a T cell subset sorted from them (not recorded which). This clonotype was obtained from an adult woman who had mild COVID-19 (a few samples of this study predate the infection). The sample titles of this study are shuffled in the database, so cell type and time point are left out; the donor was told from shared clones. The DNA is as follows: TGTGCCACCAGCAGAGTTCCAAGCGGAGAGCAGTTCTTC. Its translation reads: CATSRVPSGEQFF. Where the CDR3 stops, the reference TRBV15 and TRBJ2-1 genes take over; the full variable domain is DAMVIQNPRYQVTQFGKPVTLSCSQTLNHNVMYWYQQKSSQAPKLLFHYYDKDFNNEADTPDNFQSRRPNTSFCFLDIRSPGLGDTAMYLCATSRVPSGEQFFGPGTRLTVL.